This T cell receptor beta chain appears in the sequencing data of a study of cytomegalovirus exposure and HLA in healthy donors. In the PCR, 60 Vbeta and 13 Jbeta primers were used. Here immunoSEQ multiplex PCR was the method, and the copy in TCRdb shows in-frame clones only, minus some. The sample includes around 130,000 clones, 70% to 75% of them seen just once. The length of the CDR3 is 15 residues. CDR1 and CDR2 from the germline V gene are MGHRA and YSYEKL. The junction had 5 bases not matched to a gene; V was cut back by 1 base and J by 6 bases. The chain couples TRBV4-1 to TRBJ2-7, with 11 bases fitting TRBD2. This receptor was identified in a woman in her forties in good health and CMV-seropositive. The specimen was PBMCs. The CDR3 nucleotides are TGCGCCAGCAGCCAAGGACCTAGCGGGAGGCTCGAGCAGTACTTC. It specifies CASSQGPSGRLEQYF.